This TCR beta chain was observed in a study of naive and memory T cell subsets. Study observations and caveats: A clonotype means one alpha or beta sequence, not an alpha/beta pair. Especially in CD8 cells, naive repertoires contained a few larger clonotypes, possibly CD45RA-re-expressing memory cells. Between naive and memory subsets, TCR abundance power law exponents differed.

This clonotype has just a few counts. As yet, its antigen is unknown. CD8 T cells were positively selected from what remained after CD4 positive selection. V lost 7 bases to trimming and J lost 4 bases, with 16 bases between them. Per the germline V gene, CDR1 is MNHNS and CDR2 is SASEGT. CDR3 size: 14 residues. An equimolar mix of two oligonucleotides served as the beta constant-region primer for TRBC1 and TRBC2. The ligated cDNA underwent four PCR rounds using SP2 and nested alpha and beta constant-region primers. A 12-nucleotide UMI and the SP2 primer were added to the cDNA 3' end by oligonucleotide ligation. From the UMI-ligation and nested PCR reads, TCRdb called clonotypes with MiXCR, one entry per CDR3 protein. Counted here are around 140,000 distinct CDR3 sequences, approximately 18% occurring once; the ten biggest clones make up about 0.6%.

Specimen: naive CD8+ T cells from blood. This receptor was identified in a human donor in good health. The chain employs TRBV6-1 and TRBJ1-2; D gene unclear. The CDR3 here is CASIGFGEVYGYTF. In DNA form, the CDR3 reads TGTGCCAGCATCGGATTTGGGGAAGTCTATGGCTACACCTTC.